The rows below give T cell receptor beta chains drawn from one sample of a study of cytomegalovirus exposure and HLA in healthy donors. Produced via immunoSEQ multiplex PCR; TCRdb's table is partial and in-frame only. The sample comprises roughly 130,000 clones, roughly nine tenths of which are singletons, and 2.5% to 3.5% rests with the top ten. Sequencing was performed on PBMCs. The origin of the receptors is a man between 18 and 35 years old in good health and CMV-seronegative. CDR3s include the opening cysteine and the closing phenylalanine or tryptophan. Fields, in order: clone size, J gene, V gene, CDR3 length, D gene, CDR3 DNA, CDR3 protein. A D gene is named only where the DNA matches it firmly. A row's size may be missing; if present it is once, few, many or a size class.

>once|TRBJ2-1|TRBV5-1|14|TRBD1
TGCGCCAGCAGCCCGGACAGGGGACGTAATGAGCAGTTCTTC
CASSPDRGRNEQFF
>NA|TRBJ1-5|TRBV2|14|NA
TGTGCCAGCAGGGACAGTTGGGGCAATCAGCCCCAGCATTTT
CASRDSWGNQPQHF
>NA|TRBJ2-7|TRBV11-2|15|NA
TGTGCCAGCAGCTTTGAGGAGGGGACGCCTTACGAGCAGTACTTC
CASSFEEGTPYEQYF
>few|TRBJ2-2|TRBV5-1|15|TRBD1
TGCGCCAGCAGCCTTTGGACAGGGGGGACCGGGGAGCTGTTTTTT
CASSLWTGGTGELFF
>NA|TRBJ2-1|TRBV6-1|12|TRBD1
TGTGCCAGCAGCCAACAGGGGGATGAGCAGTTCTTC
CASSQQGDEQFF
>NA|TRBJ2-5|TRBV5-1|16|NA
TGCGCCAGCAGCTTGGCCCCGGACTTTGGGGGGGAGACCCAGTACTTC
CASSLAPDFGGETQYF
>once|TRBJ1-1|TRBV6-1|15|NA
TGTGCCAGCAGTGAATGGGGGGAGGGGCTGACTGAAGCTTTCTTT
CASSEWGEGLTEAFF
>few|TRBJ1-1|TRBV5-1|16|TRBD1
TGCGCCAGCAGCTTAGGACAGGGCGGAATGAACACTGAAGCTTTCTTT
CASSLGQGGMNTEAFF
>NA|TRBJ2-3|TRBV9|15|TRBD2
TGTGCCAGCAGCCCTCGGACTAGTGGCACAGATACGCAGTATTTT
CASSPRTSGTDTQYF
>NA|TRBJ2-3|TRBV5-1|12|NA
TGCGCCAGCAGAGAGGGTTTCGATACGCAGTATTTT
CASREGFDTQYF
>medium-sized|TRBJ2-7|TRBV6-5|15|TRBD2
TGTGCCAGCAGTTACTCGACGGGAGGGGCCTACGAGCAGTACTTC
CASSYSTGGAYEQYF
>NA|TRBJ1-2|TRBV25-1|13|NA
TGTGCCAGTCAGCCGGTGGGGACTGCGGGCTACACCTTC
CASQPVGTAGYTF
>NA|TRBJ2-5|TRBV6-5|14|TRBD2
TGTGCCAGCAGTTACTCGGGGGGGGGAGAGACCCAGTACTTC
CASSYSGGGETQYF
>NA|TRBJ2-5|TRBV5-1|14|TRBD1
TGCGCCAGCGAGGAAACAGGGGGCGCCGGGACCCAGTACTTC
CASEETGGAGTQYF
>NA|TRBJ1-3|TRBV4-2|15|TRBD1
TGTGCCAGCAGCACCGGGACAGGGGACGGAAACACCATATATTTT
CASSTGTGDGNTIYF
>NA|TRBJ2-7|TRBV4-1|15|NA
TGCGCCAGCAGCCAAGGGAGGGCCAGGAGAAACGAGCAGTACTTC
CASSQGRARRNEQYF
>NA|TRBJ2-1|TRBV27|15|TRBD2
TGTGCCAGCAGTTTATCCCCTAGCGGGAGACATGAGCAGTTCTTC
CASSLSPSGRHEQFF
>NA|TRBJ2-1|TRBV9|15|TRBD2
TGTGCCAGCAGCGTAGGCGCTAGCGGTTACAATGAGCAGTTCTTC
CASSVGASGYNEQFF
>NA|TRBJ1-1|TRBV10-3|14|NA
TGTGCCACCAACCGACAGGCTGGGGACACTGAAGCTTTCTTT
CATNRQAGDTEAFF
>few|TRBJ2-5|TRBV7-8|13|NA
TGTGCCAGCAGCTTGCCCGAGGAGGAGACCCAGTACTTC
CASSLPEEETQYF
>NA|TRBJ2-7|TRBV28|13|NA
TGTGCCAGCAGACGACTAGAAAACTACGAGCAGTACTTC
CASRRLENYEQYF
>NA|TRBJ1-5|TRBV6-6|14|TRBD1
TGTGCCAGCAGCCCCGGGACAGGGGAACAGCCCCAGCATTTT
CASSPGTGEQPQHF
>NA|TRBJ2-1|TRBV5-4|15|NA
TGTGCCAGCAGCGCCCGGGTGAGCTCCTACAATGAGCAGTTCTTC
CASSARVSSYNEQFF
>NA|TRBJ1-5|TRBV5-1|14|NA
TGCGCCAGCAGCTTGGGGACAGTCGAGGCGCCCCAGCATTTT
CASSLGTVEAPQHF
>NA|TRBJ1-2|TRBV5-4|17|TRBD1
TGTGCCAGCAGCTTGGAGAGGCAGGGGGCATACAGCTATGGCTACACCTTC
CASSLERQGAYSYGYTF
>NA|TRBJ2-1|TRBV21-1|14|NA
TGTGCCCGCGCCGCTAGCGGGGATCGGAATGAGCAGTTCTTC
CARAASGDRNEQFF
>NA|TRBJ1-2|TRBV4-2|12|NA
TGTGCCAGCAGCCTAAGCCGGTTCGGCTACACCTTC
CASSLSRFGYTF
>NA|TRBJ2-1|TRBV7-6|17|TRBD2
TGTGCCAGCAGCTCAACGGCCGGCGGGGGAGCCTACAATGAGCAGTTCTTC
CASSSTAGGGAYNEQFF
>NA|TRBJ1-2|TRBV7-9|17|NA
TGTGCCAGCAGCTTACCCCCGGGACTAAAGGGTGACTATGGCTACACCTTC
CASSLPPGLKGDYGYTF
>once|TRBJ2-3|TRBV6-5|15|NA
TGTGCCAGCAGTTACGGGGGGGCGATTGCAGATACGCAGTATTTT
CASSYGGAIADTQYF
>NA|TRBJ2-2|TRBV29-1|15|TRBD2
TGCAGCGTTTCAACGGGACTAGCTTACGCCGGGGAGCTGTTTTTT
CSVSTGLAYAGELFF
>NA|TRBJ2-7|TRBV7-9|15|TRBD1
TGTGCCAGCAGATTTGGACAGGACCCATCCTACGAGCAGTACTTC
CASRFGQDPSYEQYF
>many|TRBJ1-6|TRBV9|16|NA
TGTGCCAGCAGCGTAGCGGCAGGGGTACCGGATTCACCCCTCCACTTT
CASSVAAGVPDSPLHF
>once|TRBJ1-2|TRBV5-1|13|NA
TGCGCCAGCAGCTCCAGGGGCACCTATGGCTACACCTTC
CASSSRGTYGYTF
>NA|TRBJ1-6|TRBV7-2|16|TRBD1
TGTGCCAGCAGCTTAGTTGCCAGGGGGACAGGATCACCCCTCCACTTT
CASSLVARGTGSPLHF
>few|TRBJ2-3|TRBV4-2|15|TRBD2
TGTGCCAGCAGCCAAACGGGGGGGCGGACAGATACGCAGTATTTT
CASSQTGGRTDTQYF
>few|TRBJ1-1|TRBV25-1|13|NA
TGTGCCAGCAGTGAATATCAGTACACTGAAGCTTTCTTT
CASSEYQYTEAFF
>NA|TRBJ2-3|TRBV25-1|17|NA
TGTGCCAGCAGTGGGGGGGCGGGAGTCCCTGGCACAGATACGCAGTATTTT
CASSGGAGVPGTDTQYF
>NA|TRBJ1-4|TRBV19|14|TRBD1
TGTGCCAGTAATCCCCGGACAGGGCGTGAAAAACTGTTTTTT
CASNPRTGREKLFF